This record concerns one T cell receptor (beta chain) sequence. Its antigen is not yet known. One base away there is no much larger clone; base qualities are not given. Trimming takes 2 bases off V and 0 bases off J; junction bases not matched to a gene: 3. CDR1 and CDR2 are drawn from the germline V gene (reference sequence): LNHDA, SQIVND. Reading from cysteine to phenylalanine, the CDR3 counts 17 amino acids. Only the CDR3 DNA stays, 51 bases, in frame from base 1. This entry comes from a study of OX40 agonist ivuxolimab in advanced cancers. At the level of the whole study: Ivuxolimab, which targeted the costimulatory receptor OX40 (CD134), was an agonistic, fully human IgG2 monoclonal antibody. Intravenous ivuxolimab was administered to patients every 2 weeks at six dose levels: 0.01, 0.1, 0.3, 1.5, 3 and 10 mg/kg. Of the approximately 54 dose-escalation patients, hepatocellular carcinoma was present in roughly 19, melanoma in around 15, renal cell carcinoma in 9 and head and neck cancer in 9. A male proportion of around 80% and a mean age of approximately 60 years, ranging from about 23 to 90, were recorded for the dose-escalation cohort. Patients were allowed to have had prior anti-PD-1, anti-PD-L1 or anti-CTLA-4 therapy, and roughly 40% of the dose-escalation patients had been treated with checkpoint inhibitors. Three dose-escalation patients achieved partial responses, one with hepatocellular carcinoma and two with cutaneous melanoma. The purpose of peripheral TCRbeta sequencing was to test whether ivuxolimab changed TCR sequence diversity and led to clonal T-cell expansion. The paper covers the monotherapy dose-escalation part of the phase I ivuxolimab trial, which included N = 52 patients. The paper's findings and limits, for the study overall: Low levels of normalized T-cell clonal expansion were also shown by some nonresponding patients. Antigen specificity was not determined for the clonally expanded peripheral T cells. In partial responders in the 0.1-3.0 mg/kg groups, normalized peripheral clonal expansion was found to be among the lowest, especially among CD8+ T cells. After ivuxolimab, expanded clones were on average more numerous among CD8+ T cells than among CD4+ T cells. At doses from 0.1 to 3.0 mg/kg, clonal expansion was seen in both CD4+ and CD8+ blood T cells between baseline and week 6.

To sequence the TCRbeta CDR3 region, genomic DNA was isolated from the sorted cells. TCRbeta CDR3 regions were sequenced using the immunoSEQ Assay. The source is immuneACCESS, and TCRdb retained only in-frame sequences with V and J called. Part of the clones is not carried over; for the studies checked, unresolved V genes explain less than half of this, and the remainder is unexplained. In this sample the table shows some 75,000 clones, 84% of which occur a single time. The ten largest clones represent approximately 2% of the sample. Patients with a history of autoimmune disease or receiving systemic immunosuppression were excluded from the trial. Peripheral blood for TCR sequencing was collected from all dose cohorts at baseline, on cycle 4 day 1, and on cycle 7 day 1. The samples were drawn from a first-in-human, open-label, multicenter phase I dose-escalation trial of ivuxolimab. Adults with locally advanced or metastatic melanoma, renal cell, hepatocellular, or head and neck squamous cell carcinoma were enrolled in the trial. Before TCR sequencing, CD4+ T cells and CD8+ T cells from peripheral blood were sorted into separate populations.

The source is an adult with an advanced solid tumor such as melanoma, head and neck, liver or kidney cancer. The V and J genes are TRBV19 and TRBJ1-5; 11 of the junction bases match TRBD1. The sample consisted of CD4+ or CD8+ T cells sorted from blood, taken in a trial of the OX40 agonist ivuxolimab. The DNA sequence is TGTGCCAGTAGTATAAGGGACAGGGGGGTTAGCAATCAGCCCCAGCATTTT. The resulting protein is CASSIRDRGVSNQPQHF.